The T cell receptor (beta chain) described here comes from a study of T-cell memory formation after mild COVID-19. Overall study findings and caveats: Within pre-infection memory, some responding clones were found, suggesting cross-reactive memory joined.

Per germline, CDR1 SGHKS and CDR2 YYEKEE (reference sequence). V was clipped by 0 bases and J by 2 bases, with 3 bases between them. The CDR3 is 14 residues long. With constant-segment primers, 5'RACE yielded cDNA libraries of TCR alpha and TCR beta that carried sample barcodes and UMIs. TCRdb re-called the 5' RACE reads with MiXCR, one entry per CDR3 protein. The data hold 250,000 to 350,000 distinct CDR3 sequences, with approximately 20% observed a single time. To note about this clonotype: What it binds is not known.

The rearrangement links TRBV5-5 to TRBJ2-6; no clear D. The sequencing sample was made of PBMCs or a T cell subset sorted from them (not recorded which). The source of this sequence is a man between 18 and 35 years old who had mild COVID-19 (a few samples of this study predate the infection). Cell type and time point are not known. CDR3 loop: CASSLAPGANVLTF. The CDR3 nucleotides are TGTGCCAGCAGCTTGGCACCTGGGGCCAACGTCCTGACTTTC.